This T cell receptor beta chain was found in a study of CD8+CD57+ T cells in acquired aplastic anemia. Overall study context: Recorded DNA amounts for sorted CD4+ and CD8+ cells had an average of 3.2 ug.

Study results and caveats: Patients shared twenty-nine CD8+ CDR3 sequences with controls. Any difference that existed in CD8+ Simpson's diversity between patients and controls was not significant.

The template used for profiling TCR beta VDJ and CDR3 was genomic DNA. MiXCR was run by TCRdb on the reads, yielding one entry per CDR3 protein. The repertoire holds over 200,000 distinct CDR3 sequences, with roughly 57% as singletons. CDR1 is MNHNS, CDR2 SASEGT, per germline. The germline V and J ends were trimmed by 0 bases and 10 bases, with 7 bases remaining between them. The CDR3 consists of 12 residues. This clonotype was found many times. Its antigen is still unknown. The clonotype originates from a human donor in good health. The rearrangement uses TRBV6-1 and TRBJ1-5; D gene unclear. The sample consisted of sorted CD4+, CD8+, or CD8+CD57+ T cells (not recorded which) from PBMCs. In DNA, the CDR3 is TGTGCCAGCAGTGAAGCCCCGGAACCCCAGCATTTT. It yields the protein CASSEAPEPQHF.